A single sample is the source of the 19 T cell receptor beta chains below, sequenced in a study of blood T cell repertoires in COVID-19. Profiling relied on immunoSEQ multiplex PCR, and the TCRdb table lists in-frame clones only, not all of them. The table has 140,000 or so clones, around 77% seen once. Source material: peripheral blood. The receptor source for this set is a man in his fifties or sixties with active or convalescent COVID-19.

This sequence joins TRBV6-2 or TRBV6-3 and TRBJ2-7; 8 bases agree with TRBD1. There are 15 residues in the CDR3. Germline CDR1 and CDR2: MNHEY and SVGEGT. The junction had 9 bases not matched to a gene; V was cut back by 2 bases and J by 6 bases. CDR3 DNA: TGTGCCAGCAGTTACCGGGCAGGGGGCGTAGCCGAGCAGTACTTC. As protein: CASSYRAGGVAEQYF.

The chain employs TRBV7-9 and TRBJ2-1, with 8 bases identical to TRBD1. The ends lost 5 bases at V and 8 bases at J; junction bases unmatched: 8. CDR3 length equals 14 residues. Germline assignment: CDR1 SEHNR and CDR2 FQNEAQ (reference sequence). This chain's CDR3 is CASSPRGLSDEQFF. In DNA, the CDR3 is TGTGCCAGCAGCCCCAGGGGGCTGTCGGATGAGCAGTTCTTC.

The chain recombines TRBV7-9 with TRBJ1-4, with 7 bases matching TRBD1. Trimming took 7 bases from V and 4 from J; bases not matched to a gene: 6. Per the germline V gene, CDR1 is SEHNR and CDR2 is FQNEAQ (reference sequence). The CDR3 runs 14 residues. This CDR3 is CASTGTELNEKLFF. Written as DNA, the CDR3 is TGTGCCAGCACCGGGACAGAACTTAATGAAAAACTGTTTTTT.

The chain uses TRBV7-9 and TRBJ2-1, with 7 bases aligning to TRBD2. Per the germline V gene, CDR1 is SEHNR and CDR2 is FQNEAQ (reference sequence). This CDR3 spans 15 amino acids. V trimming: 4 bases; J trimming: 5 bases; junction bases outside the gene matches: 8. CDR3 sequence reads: CASSSLGGTNNEQFF. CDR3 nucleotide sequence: TGTGCCAGCAGCTCTTTGGGAGGGACTAACAATGAGCAGTTCTTC.

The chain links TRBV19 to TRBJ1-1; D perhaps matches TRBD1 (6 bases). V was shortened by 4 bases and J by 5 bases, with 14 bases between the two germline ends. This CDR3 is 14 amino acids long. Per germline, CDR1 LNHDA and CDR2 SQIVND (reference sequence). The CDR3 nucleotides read TGTGCCAGTAGTAACTGGACAGAACTTACTGAAGCTTTCTTT. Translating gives CASSNWTELTEAFF.

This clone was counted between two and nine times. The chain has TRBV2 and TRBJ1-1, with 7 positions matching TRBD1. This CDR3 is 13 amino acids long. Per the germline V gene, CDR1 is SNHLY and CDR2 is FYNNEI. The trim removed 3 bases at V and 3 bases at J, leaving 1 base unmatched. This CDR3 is CASSEDRYTEAFF. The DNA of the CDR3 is TGTGCCAGCAGTGAGGACAGGTACACTGAAGCTTTCTTT. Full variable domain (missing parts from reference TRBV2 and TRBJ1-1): EPEVTQTPSHQVTQMGQEVILRCVPISNHLYFYWYRQILGQKVEFLVSFYNNEISEKSEIFDDQFSVERPDGSNFTLKIRSTKLEDSAMYFCASSEDRYTEAFFGQGTRLTVV.

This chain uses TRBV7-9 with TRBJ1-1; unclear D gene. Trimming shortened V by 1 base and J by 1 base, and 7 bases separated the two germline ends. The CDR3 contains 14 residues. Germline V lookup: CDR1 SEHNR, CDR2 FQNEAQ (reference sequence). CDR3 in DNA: TGTGCCAGCAGCTTAGGAGTTAAGAACACTGAAGCTTTCTTT. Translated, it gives CASSLGVKNTEAFF.

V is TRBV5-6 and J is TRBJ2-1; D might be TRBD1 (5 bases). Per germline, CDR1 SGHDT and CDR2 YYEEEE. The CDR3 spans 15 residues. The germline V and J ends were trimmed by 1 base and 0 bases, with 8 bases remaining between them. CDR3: CASSLWQGSYNEQFF. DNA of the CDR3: TGTGCCAGCAGCTTGTGGCAGGGCTCCTACAATGAGCAGTTCTTC. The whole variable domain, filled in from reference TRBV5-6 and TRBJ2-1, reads DAGVTQSPTHLIKTRGQQVTLRCSPKSGHDTVSWYQQALGQGPQFIFQYYEEEERQRGNFPDRFSGHQFPNYSSELNVNALLLGDSALYLCASSLWQGSYNEQFFGPGTRLTVL.

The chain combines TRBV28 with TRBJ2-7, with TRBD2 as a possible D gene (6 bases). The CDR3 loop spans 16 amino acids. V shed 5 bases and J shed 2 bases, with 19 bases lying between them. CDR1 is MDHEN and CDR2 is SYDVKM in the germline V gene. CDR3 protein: CASSLTSGTATYEQYF. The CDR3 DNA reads TGTGCCAGCAGTCTTACTTCCGGGACTGCAACCTACGAGCAGTACTTC.

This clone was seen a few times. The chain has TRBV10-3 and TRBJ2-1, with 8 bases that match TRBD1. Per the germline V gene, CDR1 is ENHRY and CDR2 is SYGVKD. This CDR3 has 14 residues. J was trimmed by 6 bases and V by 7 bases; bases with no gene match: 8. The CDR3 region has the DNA TGTGCCATCACCAGGGGGCCCCCGGTCAATGAGCAGTTCTTC. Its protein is CAITRGPPVNEQFF.

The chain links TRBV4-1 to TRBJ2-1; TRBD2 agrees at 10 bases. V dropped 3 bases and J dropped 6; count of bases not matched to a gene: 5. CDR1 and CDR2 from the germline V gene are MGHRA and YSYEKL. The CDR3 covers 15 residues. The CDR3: CASSQFVAGGNEQFF. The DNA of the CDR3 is TGCGCCAGCAGCCAGTTTGTAGCGGGGGGCAATGAGCAGTTCTTC.

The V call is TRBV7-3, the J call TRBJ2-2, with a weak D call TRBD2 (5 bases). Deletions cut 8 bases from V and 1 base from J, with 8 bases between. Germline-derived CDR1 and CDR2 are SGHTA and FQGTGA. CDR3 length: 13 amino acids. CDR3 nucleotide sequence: TGTGCCAGCCGAGGGTTGAACACCGGGGAGCTGTTTTTT. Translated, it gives CASRGLNTGELFF.

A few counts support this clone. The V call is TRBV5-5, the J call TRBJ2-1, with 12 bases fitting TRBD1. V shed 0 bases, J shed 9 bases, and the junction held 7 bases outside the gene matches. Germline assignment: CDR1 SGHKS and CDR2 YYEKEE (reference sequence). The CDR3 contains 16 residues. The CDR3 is CASSLDRDRGRSEQFF. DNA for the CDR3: TGTGCCAGCAGCTTGGACCGGGACAGGGGGCGAAGTGAGCAGTTCTTC.

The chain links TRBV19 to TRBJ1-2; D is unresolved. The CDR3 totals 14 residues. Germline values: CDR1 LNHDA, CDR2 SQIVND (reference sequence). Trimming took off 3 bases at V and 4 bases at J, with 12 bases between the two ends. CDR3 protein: CASSIGGGAYGYTF. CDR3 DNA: TGTGCCAGTAGTATCGGCGGCGGCGCCTATGGCTACACCTTC.

The CDR3 DNA reads as TGCGCCAGCAGTGTCCAGGGGCGCTGGGAGCAGTACTTC. Encoded protein: CASSVQGRWEQYF. V usage is TRBV10-1 and J usage is TRBJ2-7, with a possible D match to TRBD1 (6 bases). CDR3 size: 13 residues. CDR1 WNHNN and CDR2 SYGVQD come from the germline V gene (reference sequence). V lost 4 bases and J 7 bases, leaving 14 bases between the germline ends.

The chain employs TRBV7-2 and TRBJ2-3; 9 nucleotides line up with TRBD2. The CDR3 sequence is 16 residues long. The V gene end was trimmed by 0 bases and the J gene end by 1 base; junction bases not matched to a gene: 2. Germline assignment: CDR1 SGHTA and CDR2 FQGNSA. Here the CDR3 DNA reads TGTGCCAGCAGCTTAGCTTTAGCGGGAGGCACAGATACGCAGTATTTT. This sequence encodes CASSLALAGGTDTQYF. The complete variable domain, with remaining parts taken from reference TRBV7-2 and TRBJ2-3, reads GAGVSQSPSNKVTEKGKDVELRCDPISGHTALYWYRQSLGQGLEFLIYFQGNSAPDKSGLPSDRFSAERTGGSVSTLTIQRTQQEDSAVYLCASSLALAGGTDTQYFGPGTRLTVL.

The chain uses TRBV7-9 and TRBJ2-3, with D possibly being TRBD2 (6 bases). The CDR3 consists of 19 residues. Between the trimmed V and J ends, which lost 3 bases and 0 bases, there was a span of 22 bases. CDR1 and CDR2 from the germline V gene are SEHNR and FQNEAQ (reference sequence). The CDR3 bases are TGTGCCAGCAGCTTTAGGGGTTGGCGGGATGTGGCTAGCACAGATACGCAGTATTTT. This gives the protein CASSFRGWRDVASTDTQYF.

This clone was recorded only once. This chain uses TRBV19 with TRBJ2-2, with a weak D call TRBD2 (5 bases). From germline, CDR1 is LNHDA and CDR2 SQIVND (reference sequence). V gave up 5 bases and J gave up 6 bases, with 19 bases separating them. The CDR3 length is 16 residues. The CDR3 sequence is CASSPHGGNGAGELFF. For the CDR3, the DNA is TGTGCCAGTAGTCCCCATGGTGGCAACGGGGCCGGGGAGCTGTTTTTT. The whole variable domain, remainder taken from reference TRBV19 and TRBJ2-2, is DGGITQSPKYLFRKEGQNVTLSCEQNLNHDAMYWYRQDPGQGLRLIYYSQIVNDFQKGDIAEGYSVSREKKESFPLTVTSAQKNPTAFYLCASSPHGGNGAGELFFGEGSRLTVL.

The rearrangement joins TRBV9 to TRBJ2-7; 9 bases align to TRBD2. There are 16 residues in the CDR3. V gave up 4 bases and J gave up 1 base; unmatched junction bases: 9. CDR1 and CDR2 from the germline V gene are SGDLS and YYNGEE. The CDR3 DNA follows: TGTGCCAGCAGCTCTCAGAGCGGGAGGAGGTCCTACGAGCAGTACTTC. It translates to CASSSQSGRRSYEQYF. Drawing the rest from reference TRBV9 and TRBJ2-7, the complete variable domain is DSGVTQTPKHLITATGQRVTLRCSPRSGDLSVYWYQQSLDQGLQFLIQYYNGEERAKGNILERFSAQQFPDLHSELNLSSLELGDSALYFCASSSQSGRRSYEQYFGPGTRLTVT.